The 26 T cell receptor beta chains listed next were all sequenced from one sample in a study of CD8 T cells in ankylosing spondylitis. Study-wide findings and caveats: Typical of ankylosing spondylitis blood, it appeared, was a TCR beta motif of eight highly homologous variants.

TCRdb reanalysed the 5' RACE reads using MiXCR and keeps one entry per CDR3 protein. The data contain some 800,000 distinct CDR3 sequences, roughly 10% of them singletons. Their antigens remain unidentified. Sequenced input: blood, either unsorted or a sorted T cell fraction (not recorded which). The receptor source for this set is a male donor with ankylosing spondylitis.

J is TRBJ1-1 and V is TRBV4-2; TRBD1 might be the D (5 bases). The CDR3 extends over 15 amino acids. V shed 1 base and J shed 1 base, with 10 bases lying between them. Looked up from germline, CDR1 is LGHNA and CDR2 is YNFKEQ. The CDR3 sequence: CASSQARAWNTEAFF. Here the CDR3 DNA reads TGTGCCAGCAGCCAAGCCAGGGCTTGGAACACTGAAGCTTTCTTT.

The chain links TRBV18 to TRBJ2-5, with D possibly being TRBD2 (6 bases). V was pared by 3 bases and J by 5 bases, with 10 bases between. The CDR3 is made up of 13 amino acids. In germline, CDR1 is KGHSH, CDR2 LQKENI. The CDR3 here is CASSPPGVETQYF. As DNA, the CDR3 is TGTGCCAGCTCACCTCCGGGGGTCGAGACCCAGTACTTC.

This clonotype was detected only a few times. This rearrangement joins TRBV2 to TRBJ2-1; 11 nucleotides align to TRBD2. Losses at the gene ends were 3 bases for V and 8 bases for J; bases not matched to a gene: 6. CDR3 length equals 15 residues. Per the germline V gene, CDR1 is SNHLY and CDR2 is FYNNEI. The CDR3 DNA sequence: TGTGCCAGCAGTGAGGGGACTAGCGGCCTCGATGAGCAGTTCTTC. Its translation: CASSEGTSGLDEQFF. The variable domain in full, with the rest retrieved from reference TRBV2 and TRBJ2-1, is EPEVTQTPSHQVTQMGQEVILRCVPISNHLYFYWYRQILGQKVEFLVSFYNNEISEKSEIFDDQFSVERPDGSNFTLKIRSTKLEDSAMYFCASSEGTSGLDEQFFGPGTRLTVL.

The chain recombines TRBV27 with TRBJ2-5; D assignment may be TRBD1 or TRBD2 (5 bases each). Germline V gene data show CDR1 as MNHEY and CDR2 as SMNVEV (reference sequence). The CDR3 loop spans 12 amino acids. V was trimmed by 6 bases and J by 4 bases, leaving 9 bases between them. CDR3 in DNA: TGTGCCAGCAGGGGGACCCTAGAGACCCAGTACTTC. Translation: CASRGTLETQYF.

This clonotype was detected only a few times. This rearrangement joins TRBV7-2 to TRBJ2-5, with D perhaps assigned TRBD1 or TRBD2 (5 bases each). V lost 10 bases and J lost 1, with 22 bases in between. Germline-derived CDR1 and CDR2 are SGHTA and FQGNSA. There are 16 residues in the CDR3. The CDR3 loop is CATMPTGRNSQETQYF. The CDR3, as DNA: TGTGCCACAATGCCCACGGGACGGAATTCCCAAGAGACCCAGTACTTC.

This clonotype was recorded many times. The rearrangement links TRBV4-2 to TRBJ2-7, with D possibly being TRBD1 (6 bases). The CDR3 covers 14 residues. Trimming removed 4 bases at V and 3 bases at J, with 13 bases between. Germline values: CDR1 LGHNA, CDR2 YNFKEQ. The CDR3 protein is CASSLTGSRYEQYF. In DNA form, the CDR3 reads TGTGCCAGCAGCCTCACAGGGTCTCGCTACGAGCAGTACTTC.

The chain combines TRBV7-2 with TRBJ2-1; 7 nucleotides match TRBD1. From germline, CDR1 is SGHTA and CDR2 FQGNSA. V shed 0 bases, J shed 4 bases, and the junction held 6 bases outside the gene matches. The CDR3 has 16 residues. The CDR3 nucleotides read TGTGCCAGCAGCTTAGCTGGACAGGTTCGATACAATGAGCAGTTCTTC. Its protein is CASSLAGQVRYNEQFF.

This clonotype was counted at least ten times. The J gene is TRBJ1-2, the V gene TRBV20-1, with no clear D. Trimming stripped 3 bases from V and 2 bases from J, with 10 bases between. CDR3 size: 13 residues. Germline CDR1 and CDR2: DFQATT and SNEGSKA (reference sequence). The CDR3 DNA reads TGCAGTGCTAGGGACCCAAGAAACTATGGCTACACCTTC. Translated: CSARDPRNYGYTF.

There are a few counts of this clonotype. The chain recombines TRBV7-2 with TRBJ1-2; TRBD1 aligns across 9 bases. Germline V CDR1 and CDR2: SGHTA, FQGNSA. Trimming removed 4 bases from V and 7 bases from J; junction bases left unmatched: 7. This CDR3 has 14 residues. The CDR3 region has the DNA TGTGCCAGCAGCTCCTACAGGGGGCGGGGTGGCTACACCTTC. This translates into CASSSYRGRGGYTF. The full variable domain, rest sourced from reference TRBV7-2 and TRBJ1-2, is GAGVSQSPSNKVTEKGKDVELRCDPISGHTALYWYRQSLGQGLEFLIYFQGNSAPDKSGLPSDRFSAERTGGSVSTLTIQRTQQEDSAVYLCASSSYRGRGGYTFGSGTRLTVV.

The chain couples TRBV7-8 to TRBJ2-3; TRBD2 matches 7 bases. This CDR3 has 16 residues. The germline V gene encodes CDR1 SGHVS and CDR2 FQNEAQ. The ends lost 5 bases at V and 0 bases at J; junction bases unmatched: 8. The CDR3 loop reads CASSPRERGSTDTQYF. The CDR3 nucleotides are TGTGCCAGCAGCCCTAGGGAGCGGGGAAGCACAGATACGCAGTATTTT.

This clonotype came up a few times. This chain joins TRBV7-2 and TRBJ2-2; D is uncertain. Germline CDR1 is SGHTA and CDR2 is FQGNSA. The CDR3 totals 14 residues. V shed 5 bases and J shed 4 bases, with 11 bases lying between them. The CDR3 loop is CASSPVWGTGELFF. The CDR3 coding sequence is TGTGCCAGCAGCCCCGTTTGGGGCACCGGGGAGCTGTTTTTT.

This clonotype has a count of ten or more. This chain joins TRBV29-1 and TRBJ1-2; D remains ambiguous. This CDR3 comprises 12 residues. V lost 4 bases to trimming and J lost 4 bases, with 10 bases between them. Germline lookup yields CDR1 SQVTM and CDR2 ANQGSEA. The CDR3 sequence is CSVGELSYGYTF. The CDR3 DNA is TGCAGCGTTGGGGAGCTCTCCTATGGCTACACCTTC.

Many counts were recorded for this clonotype. The chain links TRBV7-2 to TRBJ1-1; D gene ambiguous. This CDR3 region has 13 residues. Trimming cost V 3 bases and J 4 bases, with 9 bases left between them. The germline V gene has CDR1 SGHTA and CDR2 FQGNSA. CDR3 coding DNA: TGTGCCAGCAGCTTTTACAAACCCACTGAAGCTTTCTTT. Protein: CASSFYKPTEAFF.

CDR3 loop: CASSFSSSAYEQYF. The CDR3 coding sequence is TGCGCCAGCAGCTTCAGTTCAAGCGCCTACGAGCAGTACTTC. The chain combines TRBV5-1 with TRBJ2-7; no clear D gene. This CDR3 region has 14 residues. Germline CDR1 is SGHRS and CDR2 is YFSETQ. Trimming stripped 2 bases from V and 2 bases from J, with 11 bases between.

This clonotype was counted ten times or more. The J gene is TRBJ1-2, the V gene TRBV7-2; tentative D call: TRBD1 (5 bases). The V and J ends lost 2 bases and 8 bases respectively, with 12 bases between them. The V gene's germline CDR1 is SGHTA and CDR2 FQGNSA. The CDR3 length is 13 residues. The CDR3 protein is CASSLRGWGGYTF. The CDR3 region has the DNA TGTGCCAGCAGCTTACGGGGTTGGGGCGGCTACACCTTC.

This clonotype was detected only a few times. This chain joins TRBV9 and TRBJ2-7; 10 bases line up with TRBD2. CDR1 is SGDLS and CDR2 is YYNGEE in the germline V gene. Trimming removed 1 base from V and 10 bases from J; junction bases left unmatched: 8. The CDR3 is 14 amino acids. This CDR3 reads CASSVSSGGAEQYF. Written as DNA, the CDR3 is TGTGCCAGCAGCGTATCCAGCGGGGGGGCCGAACAGTACTTC.

This clonotype was found a few times. The chain uses TRBV27 and TRBJ2-1; the D gene is possibly TRBD2 (6 bases). Germline-derived CDR1 and CDR2 are MNHEY and SMNVEV (reference sequence). V was clipped by 5 bases and J by 6 bases, with 23 bases between them. The length of the CDR3 is 17 residues. The CDR3 DNA reads TGTGCCAGCAGTAAAAAGGCCCGGGACTCGCGGGGCAATGAGCAGTTCTTC. Translation gives CASSKKARDSRGNEQFF.

This sequence joins TRBV12-3 or TRBV12-4 and TRBJ2-7, with TRBD1 identical over 10 bases. The V segment lost 0 bases and the J segment 5 bases; nucleotides outside the gene matches: 7. This CDR3 region has 16 residues. Here the CDR3 reads CASSLASGQGNHEQYF. DNA for the CDR3: TGTGCCAGCAGTTTAGCTTCGGGACAGGGGAACCACGAGCAGTACTTC.

As for this clonotype: It may be a read error: a sequence one base away is much more abundant. This chain uses TRBV4-3 with TRBJ2-7, with 12 bases aligning to TRBD2. The CDR3 runs to 15 residues. V was pared by 1 base and J by 3 bases, with 1 base of the junction left unmatched. Germline V CDR1 and CDR2: LGHNA, YSLEER. CDR3 sequence (DNA): TGCGCCAGCAGCCAAGGGACTAGCGGGGACTACGAGCAGTACTTC. It codes for CASSQGTSGDYEQYF.

A few counts support this clonotype. V is TRBV15 and J is TRBJ2-3, with D perhaps TRBD1 (6 bases). V was clipped by 2 bases and J by 1 base, with 10 bases between them. The length of the CDR3 is 15 residues. The V gene's germline CDR1 is LNHNV and CDR2 YYDKDF (reference sequence). CDR3 coding DNA: TGTGCCACCAGCAGACGGACAGTGGGCACAGATACGCAGTATTTT. Translation: CATSRRTVGTDTQYF. The entire variable domain, with the rest obtained from reference TRBV15 and TRBJ2-3, is as follows: DAMVIQNPRYQVTQFGKPVTLSCSQTLNHNVMYWYQQKSSQAPKLLFHYYDKDFNNEADTPDNFQSRRPNTSFCFLDIRSPGLGDTAMYLCATSRRTVGTDTQYFGPGTRLTVL.

The chain links TRBV5-1 to TRBJ1-2, with D possibly matching TRBD1 (5 bases). Germline CDR1 is SGHRS and CDR2 is YFSETQ. The V end lost 4 bases, the J end lost 8 bases, and 12 bases lay between the germline ends. The length of the CDR3 is 12 residues. The CDR3 DNA reads TGCGCCAGCAGCGGGACGATGGAGGGCTACACCTTC. Protein: CASSGTMEGYTF.

The chain carries TRBV28 and TRBJ2-2, with D unresolved. The CDR3 runs 13 residues. Germline V gene data show CDR1 as MDHEN and CDR2 as SYDVKM. V gave up 2 bases and J gave up 4 bases, with 5 bases separating them. CDR3 sequence reads: CASSLLATGELFF. The CDR3 DNA sequence: TGTGCCAGCAGTTTACTGGCCACCGGGGAGCTGTTTTTT.

The chain is built from TRBV20-1 and TRBJ2-5; D call uncertain. Germline CDR1 DFQATT, CDR2 SNEGSKA (reference sequence). The CDR3 is 13 residues long. Trimming cost V 2 bases and J 5 bases, with 12 bases left between them. The chain's CDR3 is CSARTSPGETQYF. CDR3 coding DNA: TGCAGTGCTAGAACCTCCCCTGGGGAGACCCAGTACTTC.

The chain combines TRBV7-2 with TRBJ2-1; D not resolved. V was trimmed by 0 bases and J by 2 bases, leaving 14 bases between them. Germline CDR1 SGHTA, CDR2 FQGNSA. This CDR3 comprises 17 residues. CDR3 DNA: TGTGCCAGCAGCTTAGCCCTAGGTCCTTGGGCCTACAATGAGCAGTTCTTC. It encodes CASSLALGPWAYNEQFF.

The chain combines TRBV2 with TRBJ1-5, with D hard to call. Germline CDR1 reads SNHLY; CDR2 reads FYNNEI. V was cut by 6 bases and J by 9 bases, with 18 bases left in between. This CDR3 is 14 amino acids long. The CDR3 DNA sequence: TGTGCCAGCAGGGTGCAATCGACCTCGGGGCCCCAGCATTTT. This translates into CASRVQSTSGPQHF.

This chain uses TRBV7-2 with TRBJ2-3, with 7 bases matching TRBD2. V lost 0 bases to trimming and J lost 0 bases; unmatched junction nucleotides: 3. CDR3 length equals 16 residues. Looked up from germline, CDR1 is SGHTA and CDR2 is FQGNSA. The CDR3 bases are TGTGCCAGCAGCTTAGCGCGGGGGAGTAGCACAGATACGCAGTATTTT. It yields the protein CASSLARGSSTDTQYF.